This T cell receptor beta chain was captured by sequencing in a study of blood T cell repertoires in COVID-19. Study background: Material from acute and convalescent COVID-19 was sourced from the United States, Italy and Spain. PBMCs, B-cell-depleted T cells, or T cells were the source of the cDNA or gDNA that made up the material.

Data came from immunoSEQ multiplex PCR; TCRdb stores just in-frame clones and leaves some out. The sample lists tens of thousands of clones, 80% to 85% occurring once. This CDR3 contains 14 residues. Germline CDR1 is LNHDA and CDR2 is SQIVND (reference sequence). Patients in Seattle were enrolled during active infection, then followed longitudinally. This clone was recorded once. V usage is TRBV19 and J usage is TRBJ2-2; TRBD1 matches at 7 bases. The TCR was taken from a woman older than 75 with COVID-19, enrolled during active disease. What was sequenced was peripheral blood. DNA for the CDR3: TGTGTGGCCGGGGACAGATCGAACACCGGGGAGCTGTTTTTT. This sequence encodes CVAGDRSNTGELFF.